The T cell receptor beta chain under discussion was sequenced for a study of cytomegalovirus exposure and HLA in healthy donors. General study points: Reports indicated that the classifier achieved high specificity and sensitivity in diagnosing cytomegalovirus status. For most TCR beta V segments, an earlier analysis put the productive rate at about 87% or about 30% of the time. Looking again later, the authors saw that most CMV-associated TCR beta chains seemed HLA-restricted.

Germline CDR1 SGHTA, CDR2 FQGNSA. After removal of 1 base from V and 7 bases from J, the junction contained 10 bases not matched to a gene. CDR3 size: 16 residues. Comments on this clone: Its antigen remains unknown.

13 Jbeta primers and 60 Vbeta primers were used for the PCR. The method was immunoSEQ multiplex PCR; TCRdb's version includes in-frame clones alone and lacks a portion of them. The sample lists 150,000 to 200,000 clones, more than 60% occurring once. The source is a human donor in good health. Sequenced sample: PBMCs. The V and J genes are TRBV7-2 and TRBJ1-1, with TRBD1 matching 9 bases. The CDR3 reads CASSLDRGTGLGEAFF. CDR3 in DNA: TGTGCCAGCAGCTTAGATAGGGGGACAGGGCTTGGTGAAGCTTTCTTT.